A single sample gave rise to the 22 T cell receptor beta chains below, sequenced in a study of T cell repertoires in cytomegalovirus infection. A single record per CDR3 protein comes from TCRdb applying MiXCR to the reads. The repertoire holds about 680,000 distinct CDR3 sequences, with roughly 24% as singletons. Sequenced material: CD8+ T cells from PBMCs. The receptors were gathered from a human donor in good health (CMV status not recorded). Some clones in this sample may be carry-over from other donors' samples.

In regard to this clonotype: The germline gene is not matched at one end of the junction; a read error may be the cause. The V call is TRBV28, the J call TRBJ1-1, with 10 bases that match TRBD1. CDR3 length: 18 amino acids. The germline gives CDR1 MDHEN, CDR2 SYDVKM. CDR3 in DNA: TGTGCCAGCAGTTTAGCCTTACCGGGACAGGGGAAGGGGTCTGAAGTTTTCTTT. Its translation: CASSLALPGQGKGSEVFF.

The chain carries TRBV7-9 and TRBJ2-7, with D possibly matching TRBD1 (5 bases). The V and J ends lost 5 bases and 4 bases respectively, with 18 bases between them. CDR3 length: 15 residues. Germline V gene lookup returns CDR1 SEHNR and CDR2 FQNEAQ (reference sequence). The CDR3, as DNA: TGTGCCAGCAGCCCCCCCACAGGACATACGTACGAGCAGTACGTC. Its translation: CASSPPTGHTYEQYV.

This clonotype has a count of ten or more. V is TRBV5-6 and J is TRBJ2-2; D not certain. The CDR3 consists of 15 residues. CDR1 and CDR2 (germline): SGHDT, YYEEEE. V gave up 1 base and J gave up 0 bases, with 7 bases separating them. The CDR3: CASSLRMTNTGELFF. In DNA form, the CDR3 reads TGTGCCAGCAGCTTGAGGATGACGAACACCGGGGAGCTGTTTTTT.

Notes on this clonotype: A clone one base away is much larger, so this may be a read error. The rearrangement joins TRBV7-6 to TRBJ1-2; TRBD1 is a possible D gene (6 bases). Germline V gene sequence: CDR1 SGHVS, CDR2 FNYEAQ. The CDR3 is 14 residues long. Written as DNA, the CDR3 is TGTGCCAGCAGCTTACGGACAGTAAACTATAGCTACACCTTC. This translates into CASSLRTVNYSYTF.

This clonotype has just a few counts. V and J are TRBV28 and TRBJ2-5; 7 nucleotides agree with TRBD2. CDR1 and CDR2 (germline): MDHEN, SYDVKM. V lost 7 bases to trimming and J lost 3 bases; unmatched junction nucleotides: 11. This CDR3 is built from 15 residues. The CDR3 DNA reads TGTGCCAGCACCCTGCGCTTACGGGGGGAAGAGACCCAGTACTTC. Protein product: CASTLRLRGEETQYF.

With respect to this clonotype: A much larger clone differs from this one at a single base, so this may be a read error. Here the CDR3 DNA reads TGCGGCGTCCGATCAGGGACTTCCTACGAGCAGTACTTC. Amino acids: CGVRSGTSYEQYF. The chain links TRBV29-1 to TRBJ2-7, with D possibly being TRBD2 (6 bases). From germline, CDR1 is SQVTM and CDR2 ANQGSEA. CDR3 length: 13 residues.

For this clonotype: At one of its ends the junction is not consistent with the germline gene, which may arise from a read error. The V and J genes are TRBV15 and TRBJ1-2; D is ambiguous. The CDR3 is made up of 16 amino acids. In germline, CDR1 is LNHNV, CDR2 YYDKDF (reference sequence). CDR3 bases: TGTGTCACCAGCAGAGATCTCGGAAAAGCTAACTATGGCTACACCTTC. It translates to CVTSRDLGKANYGYTF.

The chain has TRBV29-1 and TRBJ1-2; tentatively, D is TRBD1 (6 bases). V was shortened by 3 bases and J by 5 bases, with 16 bases between the two germline ends. There are 14 residues in the CDR3. Germline assignment: CDR1 SQVTM and CDR2 ANQGSEA. CDR3 residues: CSVEGTGLDYGYTF. DNA of the CDR3: TGCAGCGTTGAGGGAACAGGGTTGGATTATGGCTACACCTTC.

This clonotype was counted many times. CDR3 bases: TGTGCCAGCAGTTACCCAGAAGAGACCCAGTACTTC. Protein: CASSYPEETQYF. This chain connects TRBV6-2 or TRBV6-3 to TRBJ2-5; no reliable D call. CDR1 and CDR2 from the germline V gene are MNHEY and SVGEGT. Trimming left V 2 bases short and J 3 bases short, with 4 bases between. This CDR3 spans 12 amino acids.

This clonotype was detected a few times. V usage is TRBV4-1 and J usage is TRBJ1-5, with D maybe TRBD1 (6 bases). Trimming stripped 2 bases from V and 6 bases from J, with 11 bases between. The CDR3 totals 14 residues. Germline V gene lookup returns CDR1 MGHRA and CDR2 YSYEKL. CDR3 loop: CASSQSRDIQPQHF. As DNA, the CDR3 is TGCGCCAGCAGCCAATCCCGGGACATTCAGCCCCAGCATTTT.

At least ten counts were recorded for this clonotype. The rearrangement joins TRBV7-8 to TRBJ1-1; 8 bases agree with TRBD1. The CDR3 is made up of 13 amino acids. The J segment lost 4 bases and the V segment lost 8 bases, leaving 6 bases of the junction unmatched. Germline values: CDR1 SGHVS, CDR2 FQNEAQ. This chain's CDR3 is CASAKTGGTEAFF. The CDR3 nucleotides are TGTGCCAGCGCCAAAACAGGGGGCACTGAAGCTTTCTTT.

This chain joins TRBV5-1 and TRBJ2-3, with TRBD2 matching 7 bases. CDR1 SGHRS and CDR2 YFSETQ come from the germline V gene. The trim removed 4 bases at V and 10 bases at J, leaving 9 bases unmatched. CDR3 length equals 13 residues. In DNA form, the CDR3 reads TGCGCCAGCAGCGGGGGACTCCGGGAGGCGCAGTATTTT. Translating it yields CASSGGLREAQYF.

This clonotype was counted ten times or more. The chain joins TRBV28 to TRBJ2-5, with unresolved D. This CDR3 spans 14 amino acids. Germline loops: CDR1 MDHEN, CDR2 SYDVKM. Trimming stripped 7 bases from V and 2 bases from J, with 14 bases between. The CDR3 region is CASIGVGWQETQYF. The CDR3 DNA reads TGTGCCAGCATTGGGGTCGGGTGGCAAGAGACCCAGTACTTC.

CDR3 protein: CASSLRWTQGAAYEQYF. DNA of the CDR3: TGTGCCAGCAGCTTGAGGTGGACACAGGGGGCTGCCTACGAGCAGTACTTC. The rearrangement joins TRBV27 to TRBJ2-7; 9 bases are a match to TRBD1. CDR3 length: 17 amino acids. Germline V gene lookup returns CDR1 MNHEY and CDR2 SMNVEV (reference sequence). Losses at the gene ends were 6 bases for V and 2 bases for J; bases not matched to a gene: 14.

This clonotype occurred a few times. The rearrangement uses TRBV6-5 and TRBJ2-7; 11 bases map to TRBD2. CDR1 MNHEY and CDR2 SVGAGI come from the germline V gene. The CDR3 is made up of 14 amino acids. The junction had 2 bases not matched to a gene; V was cut back by 6 bases and J by 1 base. CDR3 nucleotide sequence: TGTGCCAGCAGAGGGACTAGCGGTTCCTACGAGCAGTACTTC. Translation gives CASRGTSGSYEQYF.

The chain joins TRBV19 to TRBJ1-6; D gene uncertain. The CDR3 sequence is 13 residues long. V was trimmed by 5 bases and J by 5 bases, leaving 7 bases between them. Germline CDR1 and CDR2: LNHDA and SQIVND (reference sequence). For the CDR3, the DNA is TGTGCCAGTAGTCGCCAGAATAATTCACCCCTCCACTTT. Translating it yields CASSRQNNSPLHF.

This clonotype came up a few times. The chain uses TRBV6-5 and TRBJ1-5; D unresolved. The CDR3 runs 15 residues. The germline V and J ends were trimmed by 0 bases and 5 bases, with 11 bases remaining between them. Germline CDR1 MNHEY, CDR2 SVGAGI. For the CDR3, the DNA is TGTGCCAGCAGTTACTCCCCGGGATACGATCAGCCCCAGCATTTT. It is translated as CASSYSPGYDQPQHF.

This clonotype was detected ten times or more. The chain uses TRBV12-5 and TRBJ1-1, with TRBD1 identical over 8 bases. Per germline, CDR1 LGHNT and CDR2 FRNRAP. With V trimmed by 3 bases and J by 4 bases, 10 bases remained unmatched. This CDR3 region has 16 residues. In DNA form, the CDR3 reads TGTGCTAGTGGTTTCCAAACCGGGACAGGCGGCACTGAAGCTTTCTTT. It encodes CASGFQTGTGGTEAFF.

In its sample, this clonotype was seen a few times. The chain recombines TRBV4-1 with TRBJ1-2; D uncertain. V lost 0 bases and J lost 0, with 11 bases in between. The CDR3 consists of 16 residues. Germline V gene sequence: CDR1 MGHRA, CDR2 YSYEKL. CDR3 nucleotide sequence: TGCGCCAGCAGCCAAGAAACGTGGGCTGCTAACTATGGCTACACCTTC. Residues: CASSQETWAANYGYTF.

This clonotype was picked up a small number of times. Compared with germline, one end of the junction differs, possibly owing to a read error. J is TRBJ1-6 and V is TRBV5-6; TRBD1 matches at 9 bases. Germline V gene sequence: CDR1 SGHDT, CDR2 YYEEEE. CDR3 length: 17 residues. The CDR3 region is CASSVRTGEDYNPPLHF. The CDR3 nucleotides read TGTGCCAGCAGCGTCCGGACAGGGGAGGACTATAATCCACCCCTCCACTTT.

The table lists this clonotype with a few counts. The rearrangement links TRBV7-9 to TRBJ2-1, with 11 bases fitting TRBD2. There are 14 residues in the CDR3. V trimming: 6 bases; J trimming: 9 bases; junction bases outside the gene matches: 7. Germline V gene data show CDR1 as SEHNR and CDR2 as FQNEAQ (reference sequence). Here the CDR3 DNA reads TGTGCCAGCAGAGGTAGCGGGGGGGCAGTTGAGCAGTTCTTC. This encodes CASRGSGGAVEQFF. The entire variable domain, with the rest obtained from reference TRBV7-9 and TRBJ2-1, is as follows: DTGVSQNPRHKITKRGQNVTFRCDPISEHNRLYWYRQTLGQGPEFLTYFQNEAQLEKSRLLSDRFSAERPKGSFSTLEIQRTEQGDSAMYLCASRGSGGAVEQFFGPGTRLTVL.

This clonotype was seen a handful of times. The chain carries TRBV6-5 and TRBJ1-2, with 10 bases identical to TRBD1. Germline lookup yields CDR1 MNHEY and CDR2 SVGAGI. The CDR3 is 18 amino acids. V lost 1 base, J lost 4 bases, and 12 bases stayed unmatched. The CDR3 DNA is TGTGCCAGCAGTTACTTTGGGACAGGGGTAAATGGAGCCTATGGCTACACCTTC. It specifies CASSYFGTGVNGAYGYTF.